This T cell receptor (beta chain) was captured by sequencing in a study of cytomegalovirus exposure and HLA in healthy donors. Study details: In a later analysis, the 110 or so validation repertoires were reported to have used the same platform as the roughly 700 first-cohort repertoires.

Worth noting for this clone: Its antigen remains unknown.

Study observations and caveats: As confirmed in vitro, a few CMV-associated chains were specific for CMV antigens. Cytomegalovirus-associated TCR beta chains were listed, numbering 150 to 200.

CDR1 and CDR2 from the germline V gene are SGDLS and YYNGEE. The CDR3 is 16 amino acids. V shed 1 base and J shed 3 bases, with 13 bases lying between them. Libraries were prepared by immunoSEQ multiplex PCR; TCRdb keeps only in-frame clonotypes and omits some of them. The sample has approximately 150,000 clones; more than 85% are singletons. The roughly 120-subject validation cohort, separate from the roughly 700-subject first cohort, included the donors. The chain recombines TRBV9 with TRBJ2-2; possibly TRBD2 for D (5 bases). Sequencing was performed on PBMCs. The receptor was isolated from a man aged 18-30 years in good health and CMV-seronegative. The CDR3 here is CASSVLEVRDTGELFF. For the CDR3, the DNA is TGTGCCAGCAGCGTATTAGAAGTGAGGGACACCGGGGAGCTGTTTTTT.